This entry lists 18 T cell receptor beta chains sequenced from one sample in a study of CD4 and CD8 cells across lung adenocarcinoma regions. TCRdb reprocessed the PCR reads via MiXCR and lists one record per CDR3 protein. The sample has some 7,200 distinct CDR3 sequences; 45% to 70% are singletons. The sample consisted of CD4+ T cells from the center of a lung tumor. The receptors come from a female donor with lung adenocarcinoma. The CD4 and CD8 labels of this study may be unreliable.

V usage is TRBV27 and J usage is TRBJ2-1, with 10 bases that match TRBD1. The germline gives CDR1 MNHEY, CDR2 SMNVEV (reference sequence). V gave up 5 bases and J gave up 7 bases; unmatched junction bases: 11. This CDR3 comprises 16 residues. The CDR3, as DNA: TGTGCCAGCAGTCCCGGGCCGGGACAGGGGAGGAATGAGCAGTTCTTC. This encodes CASSPGPGQGRNEQFF.

Details on this clonotype: The junction and the germline gene differ at one end; a read error may be behind it. V usage is TRBV27 and J usage is TRBJ2-3; D gene uncertain. Germline CDR1 reads MNHEY; CDR2 reads SMNVEV (reference sequence). CDR3 length: 16 residues. CDR3 in amino acids: CASSLNPMGSTETQYF. In DNA form, the CDR3 reads TGTGCCAGCAGTTTAAATCCTATGGGTAGCACAGAGACCCAGTATTTC.

Regarding this clonotype: A junction end diverges from the germline sequence, so it may reflect a read error. V and J are TRBV27 and TRBJ2-4; D may be TRBD1 or TRBD2 (6 bases each). CDR3 length: 15 amino acids. CDR1 and CDR2 (germline): MNHEY, SMNVEV (reference sequence). Here the CDR3 reads CAGRLGGGEEDIQYF. CDR3 in DNA: TGTGCCGGCAGGCTCGGGGGCGGGGAAGAAGACATTCAGTACTTC.

This rearrangement joins TRBV4-1 to TRBJ1-1; no clear D gene. Trimming took off 0 bases at V and 8 bases at J, with 13 bases between the two ends. The germline gives CDR1 MGHRA, CDR2 YSYEKL. The CDR3 length is 14 residues. CDR3 in amino acids: CASSQDHEAIEAFF. The CDR3 nucleotides read TGCGCCAGCAGCCAAGACCACGAAGCGATAGAAGCTTTCTTT.

This clonotype was counted a few times. The chain has TRBV7-2 and TRBJ2-2; no firm D call. Germline V gene sequence: CDR1 SGHTA, CDR2 FQGNSA. V gave up 5 bases and J gave up 8 bases, with 18 bases separating them. The CDR3 contains 15 residues. CDR3 nucleotide sequence: TGTGCCAGCAGCACCCGCGGCCGTGTGGTGGGGGAGCTGTTTTTT. This translates into CASSTRGRVVGELFF.

This rearrangement joins TRBV27 to TRBJ2-4; 8 nucleotides agree with TRBD2. The CDR3 is 15 residues long. J was trimmed by 13 bases and V by 7 bases; bases with no gene match: 18. Germline V gives CDR1 MNHEY, CDR2 SMNVEV (reference sequence). The CDR3 loop reads CASTNLGAGGYKQYF. CDR3 nucleotides: TGTGCCAGCACCAACCTCGGCGCGGGAGGATACAAGCAGTACTTC.

This clonotype was observed a handful of times. The genes are TRBV4-1 and TRBJ2-5; D gene ambiguous. Judging by the DNA end, TRBJ2-7 fits better; the J call may be wrong. CDR3 size: 13 residues. Germline loops: CDR1 MGHRA, CDR2 YSYEKL. CDR3: CASSYDGYYEQYF. DNA of the CDR3: TGCGCCAGCAGCTATGACGGATACTACGAGCAGTACTTC.

This clonotype was seen once. The chain joins TRBV12-3 or TRBV12-4 to TRBJ2-3; D perhaps matches TRBD1 (5 bases). This CDR3 contains 13 residues. V dropped 2 bases and J dropped 4 bases, with 7 bases sitting between them. In DNA, the CDR3 is TGTGCCAGCAGTTTAAAGGGGTCAGATACGCAGTATTTT. It codes for CASSLKGSDTQYF.

The CDR3 loop is CASSTWGGGRYEQYF. DNA of the CDR3: TGTGCCAGCAGCACCTGGGGCGGGGGGCGATACGAGCAGTACTTC. This chain joins TRBV11-3 and TRBJ2-5; 8 nucleotides match TRBD2. The end of the DNA fits TRBJ2-7 better, so the J call may be wrong. CDR3 length equals 15 residues. CDR1 and CDR2 from the germline V gene are SGHNT and YENEEA.

The chain employs TRBV10-3 and TRBJ2-3; D is unclear. The J call may not be correct, given that the DNA end is closer to TRBJ2-4. The germline V gene encodes CDR1 ENHRY and CDR2 SYGVKD. The CDR3 is made up of 13 amino acids. CDR3 DNA: TGTGCCACGAGGCTGAGAGGCAATAATACTCAGTACTTC. Translating it yields CATRLRGNNTQYF.

The genes are TRBV12-3 or TRBV12-4 and TRBJ2-5; a weak D match, TRBD1 (6 bases). The CDR3 has 15 amino acids. CDR3 DNA sequence: TGTTCTGGGGGCATCGGCGGCCGTGGCCCAGAGACCCAGTACTTC. Amino acids: CSGGIGGRGPETQYF.

This clonotype is termed medium-sized. The chain is built from TRBV12-5 and TRBJ1-2; D is ambiguous. Trimming pared 0 bases from V and 0 bases from J, leaving 14 bases between. The CDR3 has 17 residues. The germline V gene encodes CDR1 LGHNT and CDR2 FRNRAP. The CDR3 region is CASGLVREFSANYGYTF. The DNA of the CDR3 is TGTGCTAGTGGTTTGGTACGGGAGTTTTCGGCTAACTATGGCTACACCTTC.

The J gene is TRBJ2-1, the V gene TRBV6-1, with 8 bases lining up with TRBD2. With the DNA end fitting TRBJ2-7 better, the J assignment may be wrong. Germline assignment: CDR1 MNHNS and CDR2 SASEGT. The length of the CDR3 is 15 residues. The CDR3 DNA follows: TGTGCCAGCAGTGACAAGAGCGGGAGTTCATACGAGCAGTACTTC. Its translation: CASSDKSGSSYEQYF.

This clonotype appeared a few times. The CDR3 coding sequence is TGTGCCAGCACCCTTAAAAATAACTATGGCTACACCTTC. Residues: CASTLKNNYGYTF. V is TRBV9 and J is TRBJ1-2; D is unresolved. With 6 bases removed from V and 1 base from J, the gap between germline ends came to 10 bases. The CDR3 length is 13 residues. CDR1 is SGDLS and CDR2 is YYNGEE in the germline V gene.

The chain couples TRBV6-1 to TRBJ1-5, with 8 bases identical to TRBD1. Germline CDR1 and CDR2: MNHNS and SASEGT. The V gene end was trimmed by 5 bases and the J gene end by 9 bases; junction bases not matched to a gene: 9. The CDR3 runs 14 residues. The CDR3 nucleotides are TGTGCCAGCAGTCCCCGGGACAGGCTCCGGCCCCAGCATTTT. This encodes CASSPRDRLRPQHF.

The V call is TRBV27, the J call TRBJ2-5; 9 nucleotides match TRBD2. J lost 0 bases, V lost 11 bases, and 13 bases had no gene match. This CDR3 spans 16 amino acids. Germline V lookup: CDR1 MNHEY, CDR2 SMNVEV (reference sequence). CDR3 bases: TGTGCCTGCGGGGGTCGCGGGGGGGGGGACCAAGAGACCCAGTACTTC. This translates into CACGGRGGGDQETQYF.

The rearrangement links TRBV5-1 to TRBJ2-5, with a possible D match to TRBD1 (6 bases). The length of the CDR3 is 13 residues. Trimming cost V 7 bases and J 9 bases, with 19 bases left between them. Germline CDR1 reads SGHRS; CDR2 reads YFSETQ. DNA of the CDR3: TGCGCCAGCTCCGAACAGGGCGGCGACGCCCAGTACTTC. It is translated as CASSEQGGDAQYF.

This clonotype is judged medium-sized. A much bigger clone sits one base away, suggesting this may be a read error. This chain joins TRBV10-1 and TRBJ2-1; 9 nucleotides align to TRBD2. The J call may be mistaken, given a closer DNA end match to TRBJ2-7. Germline V gene data show CDR1 as WNHNN and CDR2 as SYGVQD (reference sequence). This CDR3 spans 13 amino acids. In nucleotides, the CDR3 is TGCGCCAGCAGAGCCGGGACTAGCAATGAGCAGTACTTC. Translating gives CASRAGTSNEQYF.